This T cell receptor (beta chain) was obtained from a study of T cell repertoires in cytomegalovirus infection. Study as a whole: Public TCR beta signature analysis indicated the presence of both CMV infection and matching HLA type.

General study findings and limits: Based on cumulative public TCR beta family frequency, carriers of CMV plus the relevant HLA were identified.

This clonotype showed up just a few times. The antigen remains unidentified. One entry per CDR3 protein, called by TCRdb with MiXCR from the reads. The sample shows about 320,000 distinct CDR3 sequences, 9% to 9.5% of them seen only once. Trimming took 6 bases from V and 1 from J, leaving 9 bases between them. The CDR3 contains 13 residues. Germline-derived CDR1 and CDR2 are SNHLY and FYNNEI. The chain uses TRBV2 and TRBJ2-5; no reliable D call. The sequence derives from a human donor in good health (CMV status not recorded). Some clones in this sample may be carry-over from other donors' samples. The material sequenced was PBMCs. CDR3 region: CASRSYSQETQYF. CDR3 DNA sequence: TGTGCCAGCAGGTCGTACAGCCAAGAGACCCAGTACTTC.